What follows are 27 T cell receptor beta chains derived from one specimen sequenced in a study of blood T cell repertoires in COVID-19. Sequenced by immunoSEQ multiplex PCR; TCRdb stores in-frame clones only, minus some. Here the sample spans tens of thousands of clones, 80% to 90% being singletons. The sample comprised peripheral blood. Source of these receptors: a human donor in a cohort sampled during active COVID-19.

The chain is built from TRBV6-5 and TRBJ1-4; D is ambiguous. V gave up 9 bases and J gave up 4 bases, with 12 bases separating them. There are 13 residues in the CDR3. The germline CDR1 and CDR2 sequences are MNHEY and SVGAGI. The CDR3 DNA reads TGTGCCAGTGCCCCGGTTATTAATGAAAAACTGTTTTTT. Amino acid sequence: CASAPVINEKLFF.

V and J are TRBV19 and TRBJ2-3; 9 nucleotides match TRBD2. The trim removed 7 bases at V and 3 bases at J, leaving 5 bases unmatched. The CDR3 is made up of 14 amino acids. Germline V CDR1 and CDR2: LNHDA, SQIVND (reference sequence). The DNA for the CDR3 is TGTGCCAGTACCAGCGGGAGGTTGACAGATACGCAGTATTTT. Translating it yields CASTSGRLTDTQYF.

For the CDR3, the DNA is TGTGCCACCAGCAGACAGACACTGAACACTGAAGCTTTCTTT. It yields the protein CATSRQTLNTEAFF. The rearrangement links TRBV15 to TRBJ1-1; D gene unclear. Germline V gene data show CDR1 as LNHNV and CDR2 as YYDKDF (reference sequence). The V end was cut by 2 bases, the J end by 0 bases, with 7 bases between. The CDR3 has 14 amino acids.

The rearrangement joins TRBV6-5 to TRBJ2-7, with a weak D call TRBD1 (6 bases). V was pared by 6 bases and J by 2 bases, with 14 bases between. Germline V gives CDR1 MNHEY, CDR2 SVGAGI. This CDR3 has 14 amino acids. CDR3 nucleotides: TGTGCCAGCAGGTCGCGGACAGCTACCTACGAGCAGTACTTC. It yields the protein CASRSRTATYEQYF.

The chain employs TRBV12-2 and TRBJ2-3; the D call of TRBD2 is as the table states it, not checked on the DNA. TRBV12-2 is shown as a pseudogene. The CDR3 sequence is 17 residues long. The CDR3 DNA reads as TGTGCAAGTCGCACCTGGACGCGGGACTGGGACACAGATACGCAGTATTTT. It specifies CASRTWTRDWDTDTQYF.

This clone was recorded only once. V usage is TRBV6-6 and J usage is TRBJ2-3, with 10 bases aligning to TRBD1. The CDR3 contains 16 residues. With 2 bases clipped from V and 3 bases from J, the junction kept 5 bases outside the gene matches. Germline CDR1 reads MNHNY; CDR2 reads SVGAGI (reference sequence). This CDR3 reads CASSYRTGGRTDTQYF. The DNA for the CDR3 is TGTGCCAGCAGTTACCGGACAGGGGGAAGAACAGATACGCAGTATTTT.

The V call is TRBV11-2, the J call TRBJ2-2; D possibly corresponds to TRBD2 (5 bases). The CDR3 loop spans 15 amino acids. CDR1 is SGHAT and CDR2 is FQNNGV in the germline V gene. Between the trimmed V and J ends, which lost 1 base and 8 bases, there was a span of 14 bases. DNA for the CDR3: TGTGCCAGCAGCTTAGTTGGCAGGTCGGGGGGGGAGCTGTTTTTT. Residues: CASSLVGRSGGELFF.

The V gene is TRBV28, the J gene TRBJ2-5; D might be TRBD1 (5 bases). Germline assignment: CDR1 MDHEN and CDR2 SYDVKM. The CDR3 totals 14 residues. V was shortened by 2 bases and J by 3 bases, with 10 bases between the two germline ends. CDR3 nucleotide sequence: TGTGCCAGCAGTTTACTGGGCAGGGAAGAGACCCAGTACTTC. This gives the protein CASSLLGREETQYF.

This chain joins TRBV7-9 and TRBJ2-7; 8 bases align to TRBD2. CDR1 is SEHNR and CDR2 is FQNEAQ in the germline V gene (reference sequence). CDR3 length equals 15 residues. The ends lost 2 bases at V and 3 bases at J; junction bases unmatched: 6. The CDR3, as DNA: TGTGCCAGCAGCTTAAAAGCGGGGGACCTCTACGAGCAGTACTTC. Amino acids: CASSLKAGDLYEQYF.

The rearrangement links TRBV6-5 to TRBJ1-1, with no clear D. CDR3 length equals 13 residues. CDR1 and CDR2 from the germline V gene are MNHEY and SVGAGI. V was shortened by 8 bases and J by 1 base, with 11 bases between the two germline ends. In DNA form, the CDR3 reads TGTGCCAGCGGCAAACAATCGAACACTGAAGCTTTCTTT. This sequence encodes CASGKQSNTEAFF.

The chain links TRBV6-1 to TRBJ2-7, with TRBD1 matching 11 bases. Germline assignment: CDR1 MNHNS and CDR2 SASEGT. J was trimmed by 3 bases and V by 2 bases; bases with no gene match: 3. This CDR3 has 15 amino acids. CDR3 sequence (DNA): TGTGCCAGCAGTGAAACGGGACAGGGGGTCTACGAGCAGTACTTC. It yields the protein CASSETGQGVYEQYF.

This chain connects TRBV20-1 to TRBJ2-2; TRBD1 matches at 12 bases. Germline V gives CDR1 DFQATT, CDR2 SNEGSKA (reference sequence). After removal of 3 bases from V and 7 bases from J, the junction contained 6 bases not matched to a gene. This CDR3 spans 15 amino acids. The CDR3 is CSASRDRGQGGELFF. The CDR3 bases are TGCAGTGCTAGTCGGGACAGGGGGCAAGGCGGGGAGCTGTTTTTT.

The rearrangement joins TRBV3-1 (or the pseudogene TRBV3-2) to TRBJ2-1; D is possibly TRBD2 (6 bases). V was cut by 3 bases and J by 0 bases, with 9 bases left in between. This CDR3 comprises 15 residues. The V gene's germline CDR1 is LGHDT and CDR2 YNNKEL (reference sequence). CDR3 protein: CASSQGGNSYNEQFF. CDR3 sequence (DNA): TGTGCCAGCAGCCAGGGGGGAAACTCCTACAATGAGCAGTTCTTC.

The chain couples TRBV3-1 (or the pseudogene TRBV3-2) to TRBJ1-6; the D gene is possibly TRBD1 (6 bases). CDR1 is LGHDT and CDR2 is YNNKEL in the germline V gene (reference sequence). V gave up 7 bases and J gave up 0 bases, with 13 bases separating them. The CDR3 loop spans 16 amino acids. CDR3 bases: TGTGCCAGCACTAGGGGGGGCAGCTCCTATAATTCACCCCTCCACTTT. It is translated as CASTRGGSSYNSPLHF.

The chain uses TRBV7-9 and TRBJ2-3; 9 nucleotides agree with TRBD2. The CDR3 sequence is 15 residues long. Per germline, CDR1 SEHNR and CDR2 FQNEAQ (reference sequence). V dropped 2 bases and J dropped 5; count of bases not matched to a gene: 5. The CDR3 nucleotides are TGTGCCAGCAGCTTACCGGGACTAGCAGGAGATACGCAGTATTTT. It encodes CASSLPGLAGDTQYF.

The chain carries TRBV4-1 and TRBJ2-5, with TRBD2 matching 7 bases. The CDR3 is 18 amino acids. CDR1 and CDR2 (germline): MGHRA, YSYEKL. J was trimmed by 1 base and V by 2 bases; bases with no gene match: 13. The DNA of the CDR3 is TGCGCCAGCAGCCAAACCGGGGGTAGCGGGCTAATCCAAGAGACCCAGTACTTC. Protein product: CASSQTGGSGLIQETQYF.

V and J are TRBV27 and TRBJ2-7, with D maybe TRBD2 (5 bases). V lost 4 bases, J lost 2 bases, and 15 bases lay in between. This CDR3 has 15 residues. Germline assignment: CDR1 MNHEY and CDR2 SMNVEV (reference sequence). The DNA for the CDR3 is TGTGCCAGCAGTTCTCGGACCCAAGCGGCCTACGAGCAGTACTTC. Amino acids: CASSSRTQAAYEQYF.

The chain links TRBV6-5 to TRBJ1-1; a possible D gene is TRBD1 (6 bases). Trimming stripped 7 bases from V and 0 bases from J, with 12 bases between. Germline-derived CDR1 and CDR2 are MNHEY and SVGAGI. The CDR3 is 14 residues long. CDR3 amino acids: CASNDRRLNTEAFF. The CDR3 DNA follows: TGTGCCAGCAACGACAGGCGTTTGAACACTGAAGCTTTCTTT.

The gene calls are TRBV5-1 and TRBJ2-3; D is unclear. Germline V gene data show CDR1 as SGHRS and CDR2 as YFSETQ. The CDR3 is 15 residues long. V dropped 5 bases and J dropped 4 bases, with 17 bases sitting between them. The CDR3 spells CASRLREVAADTQYF. The CDR3 coding sequence is TGCGCCAGCAGACTACGAGAGGTCGCGGCAGATACGCAGTATTTT.

The chain has TRBV6-5 and TRBJ1-2; no definite D call. Germline V gene sequence: CDR1 MNHEY, CDR2 SVGAGI. Trimming took off 6 bases at V and 0 bases at J, with 8 bases between the two ends. The CDR3 spans 13 residues. CDR3 sequence (DNA): TGTGCCAGCAGACCTCTAGCTAACTATGGCTACACCTTC. Its protein product is CASRPLANYGYTF.

This clone was seen a single time. V and J are TRBV12-3 or TRBV12-4 and TRBJ1-4; the D is unclear. The CDR3 extends over 12 amino acids. V was shortened by 5 bases and J by 10 bases, with 11 bases between the two germline ends. In DNA, the CDR3 is TGTGCCAGCAGTATCACTACGGGAAAACTGTTTTTT. Protein product: CASSITTGKLFF.

The chain recombines TRBV19 with TRBJ2-3; D might be TRBD2 (6 bases). V lost 6 bases to trimming and J lost 4 bases, with 8 bases between them. This CDR3 comprises 12 residues. The germline V gene encodes CDR1 LNHDA and CDR2 SQIVND (reference sequence). DNA for the CDR3: TGTGCCAGTAGCGGGGGACCAGATACGCAGTATTTT. This encodes CASSGGPDTQYF.

This chain joins TRBV6-5 and TRBJ2-7; 8 nucleotides line up with TRBD1. Germline values: CDR1 MNHEY, CDR2 SVGAGI. The CDR3 runs to 15 residues. V lost 7 bases, J lost 2 bases, and 10 bases stayed unmatched. The CDR3 loop is CASTRTGFRPYEQYF. The CDR3 region has the DNA TGTGCCAGCACAAGGACAGGGTTCCGACCCTACGAGCAGTACTTC.

The chain recombines TRBV9 with TRBJ2-3; the D gene is possibly TRBD2 (6 bases). Germline V lookup: CDR1 SGDLS, CDR2 YYNGEE. The CDR3 sequence is 17 residues long. V was clipped by 2 bases and J by 0 bases, with 16 bases between them. The CDR3 sequence: CASSVQGLSLSTDTQYF. For the CDR3, the DNA is TGTGCCAGCAGCGTTCAGGGACTTTCTCTTAGCACAGATACGCAGTATTTT.

The rearrangement joins TRBV15 to TRBJ2-7; TRBD2 matches 10 bases. Germline-derived CDR1 and CDR2 are LNHNV and YYDKDF (reference sequence). The CDR3 runs to 15 residues. V was pared by 0 bases and J by 3 bases, with 2 bases of the junction left unmatched. This CDR3 reads CATSRDRTSGYEQYF. The CDR3 DNA sequence: TGTGCCACCAGCAGAGATCGGACTAGCGGCTACGAGCAGTACTTC.

The sample holds a few counts of this clone. The chain joins TRBV7-2 to TRBJ2-1; 9 bases match TRBD2. The germline V gene encodes CDR1 SGHTA and CDR2 FQGNSA. Trimming cost V 5 bases and J 4 bases; bases outside gene matches: 6. This CDR3 contains 15 residues. The CDR3 spells CASSDSGSQYNEQFF. CDR3 DNA sequence: TGTGCCAGCAGCGATAGCGGGAGCCAATACAATGAGCAGTTCTTC. The full variable domain, rest sourced from reference TRBV7-2 and TRBJ2-1, is GAGVSQSPSNKVTEKGKDVELRCDPISGHTALYWYRQSLGQGLEFLIYFQGNSAPDKSGLPSDRFSAERTGGSVSTLTIQRTQQEDSAVYLCASSDSGSQYNEQFFGPGTRLTVL.

J is TRBJ2-1 and V is TRBV19; D ambiguous. CDR3 length: 14 residues. Germline values: CDR1 LNHDA, CDR2 SQIVND (reference sequence). V was pared by 1 base and J by 7 bases, with 11 bases between. CDR3 bases: TGTGCCAGTAGTATAGGTCCTCTAGGAAATGAGCAGTTCTTC. It translates to CASSIGPLGNEQFF.